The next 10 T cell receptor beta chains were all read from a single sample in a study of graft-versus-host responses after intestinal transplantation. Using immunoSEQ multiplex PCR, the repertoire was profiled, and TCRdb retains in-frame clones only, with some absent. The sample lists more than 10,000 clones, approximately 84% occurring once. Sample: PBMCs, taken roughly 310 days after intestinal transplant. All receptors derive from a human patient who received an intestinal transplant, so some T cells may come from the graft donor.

The CDR3 reads CSVLQGSAYEQYF. The CDR3 nucleotides read TGCAGCGTTCTACAGGGGTCTGCCTACGAGCAGTACTTC. This sequence joins TRBV29-1 and TRBJ2-7, with 7 bases matching TRBD1. V was pared by 5 bases and J by 2 bases, with 6 bases of the junction left unmatched. The V gene's germline CDR1 is SQVTM and CDR2 ANQGSEA. The CDR3 runs 13 residues.

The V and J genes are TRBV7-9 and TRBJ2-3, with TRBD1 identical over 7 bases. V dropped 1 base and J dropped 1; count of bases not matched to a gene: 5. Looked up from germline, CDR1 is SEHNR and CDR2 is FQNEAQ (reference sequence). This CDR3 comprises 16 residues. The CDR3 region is CASSLVATGGTDTQYF. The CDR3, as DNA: TGTGCCAGCAGCTTAGTCGCTACAGGGGGCACAGATACGCAGTATTTT.

The CDR3 spells CASSWDRGTGELFF. As DNA, the CDR3 is TGTGCCAGCAGTTGGGACAGGGGGACCGGGGAGCTGTTTTTT. V and J are TRBV28 and TRBJ2-2, with 11 bases that match TRBD1. The CDR3 length is 14 residues. From germline, CDR1 is MDHEN and CDR2 SYDVKM. V dropped 4 bases and J dropped 5; count of bases not matched to a gene: 0.

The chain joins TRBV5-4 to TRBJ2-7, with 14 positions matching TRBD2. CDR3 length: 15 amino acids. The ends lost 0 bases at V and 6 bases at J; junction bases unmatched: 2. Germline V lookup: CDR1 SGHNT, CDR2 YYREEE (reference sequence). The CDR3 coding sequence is TGTGCCAGCAGCTTGGTAGGGACTAGCGGGAGCGAGCAGTACTTC. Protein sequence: CASSLVGTSGSEQYF.

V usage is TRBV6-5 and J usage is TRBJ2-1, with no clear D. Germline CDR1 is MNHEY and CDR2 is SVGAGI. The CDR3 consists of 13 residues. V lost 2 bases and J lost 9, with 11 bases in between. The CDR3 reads CASSYKDLGEQFF. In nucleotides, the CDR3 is TGTGCCAGCAGTTACAAGGATCTGGGTGAGCAGTTCTTC.

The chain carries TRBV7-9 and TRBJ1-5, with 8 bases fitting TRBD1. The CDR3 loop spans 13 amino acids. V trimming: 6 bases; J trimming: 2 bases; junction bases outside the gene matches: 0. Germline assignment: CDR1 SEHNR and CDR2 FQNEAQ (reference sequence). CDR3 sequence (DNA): TGTGCCAGCAGGGGACAGGGCAATCAGCCCCAGCATTTT. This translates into CASRGQGNQPQHF.

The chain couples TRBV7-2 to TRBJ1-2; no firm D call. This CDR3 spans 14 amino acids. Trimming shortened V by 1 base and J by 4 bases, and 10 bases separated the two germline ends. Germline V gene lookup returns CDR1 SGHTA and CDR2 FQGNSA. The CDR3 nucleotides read TGTGCCAGCAGCTTAGAAGGGAGGGCCTATGGCTACACCTTC. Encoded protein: CASSLEGRAYGYTF.

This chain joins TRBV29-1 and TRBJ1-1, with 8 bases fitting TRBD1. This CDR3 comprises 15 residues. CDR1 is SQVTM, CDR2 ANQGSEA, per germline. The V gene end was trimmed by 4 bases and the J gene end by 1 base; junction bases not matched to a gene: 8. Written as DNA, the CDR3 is TGCAGCGTTGTTAGCCTTGGGACAGGGAACACTGAAGCTTTCTTT. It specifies CSVVSLGTGNTEAFF.

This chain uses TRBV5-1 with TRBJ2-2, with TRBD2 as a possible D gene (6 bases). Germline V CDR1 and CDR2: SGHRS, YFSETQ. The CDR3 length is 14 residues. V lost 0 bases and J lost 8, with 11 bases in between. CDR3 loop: CASSLGLDIGELFF. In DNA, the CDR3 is TGCGCCAGCAGCTTGGGACTAGACATTGGGGAGCTGTTTTTT.

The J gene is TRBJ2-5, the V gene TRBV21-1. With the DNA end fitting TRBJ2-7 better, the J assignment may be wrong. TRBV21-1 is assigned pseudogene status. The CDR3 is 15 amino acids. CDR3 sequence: CASSKDEGSSYEQYF. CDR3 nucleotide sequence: TGTGCCAGCAGCAAAGATGAGGGGTCCTCCTACGAGCAGTACTTC.